By frequency, the clone carrying this T cell receptor beta chain registers medium-sized. Its antigen is as yet unknown. This entry is derived from a study of CD8 T cells in cerebrospinal fluid in Alzheimer's disease. The overall study: CSF T cell clonal expansion was assessed by plate-based nested PCR and droplet-based sequencing.

The CDR3 loop spans 14 amino acids. The V gene's germline CDR1 is MNHNS and CDR2 SASEGT. Reanalyzing the 10x single-cell sequencing reads, TCRdb keeps one entry per CDR3 protein, without DNA. This listing includes 900 to 1,200 distinct CDR3 sequences. Study results and caveats: EBV-specific clones were neither the most expanded nor enriched in Alzheimer's patients. The largest CSF clone was proportionally bigger in mild cognitive impairment or Alzheimer's disease than controls.

The sequenced sample consisted of cerebrospinal fluid. The V call is TRBV6-1, the J call TRBJ1-1; TCRdb's D call, TRBD1, is unchecked because there is no DNA. The receptor was isolated from a human donor with mild cognitive impairment. This CDR3 reads CASSRGGANTEAFF.